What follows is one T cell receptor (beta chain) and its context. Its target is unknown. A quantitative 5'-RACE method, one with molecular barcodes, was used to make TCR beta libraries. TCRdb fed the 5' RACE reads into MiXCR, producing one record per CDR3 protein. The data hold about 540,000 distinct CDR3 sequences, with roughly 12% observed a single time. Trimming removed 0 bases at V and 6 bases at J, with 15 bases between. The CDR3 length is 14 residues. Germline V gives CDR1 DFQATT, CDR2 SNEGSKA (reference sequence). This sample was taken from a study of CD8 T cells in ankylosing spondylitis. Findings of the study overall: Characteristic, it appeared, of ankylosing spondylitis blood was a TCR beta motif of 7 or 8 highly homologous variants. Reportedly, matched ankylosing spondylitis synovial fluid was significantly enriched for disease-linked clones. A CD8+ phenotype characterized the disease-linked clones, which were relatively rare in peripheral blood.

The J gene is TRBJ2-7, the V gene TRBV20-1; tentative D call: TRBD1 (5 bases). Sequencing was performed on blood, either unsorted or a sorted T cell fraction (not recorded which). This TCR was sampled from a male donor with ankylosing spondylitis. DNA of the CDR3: TGCAGTGCTAGAGACTCCTCTAGGGGTAGCGAGCAGTACGTC. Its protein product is CSARDSSRGSEQYV.